A single sample gave rise to the 10 T cell receptor beta chains below, sequenced in a study of T cells in Graves' hyperthyroidism and ophthalmopathy. Regions amplified from RNA transcripts were the TCR beta CDR3 regions. TCR CDR3 regions were first amplified by RT-PCR with HTBI primers. Each CDR3 protein gets one entry after TCRdb re-called the multiplex PCR reads with MiXCR. The sample includes over 700,000 distinct CDR3 sequences, approximately 19% of them seen just once. Sequenced material: blood. Source of these receptors: a woman in her 50s with Graves' hyperthyroidism that later progressed to Graves' ophthalmopathy.

The chain is built from TRBV9 and TRBJ2-3, with D maybe TRBD2 (6 bases). The CDR3 consists of 14 residues. Trimming shortened V by 2 bases and J by 1 base, and 8 bases separated the two germline ends. The V gene's germline CDR1 is SGDLS and CDR2 YYNGEE. DNA of the CDR3: TGTGCCAGCAGCGTTAGCGGACGCACAGATACGCAGTATTTT. Amino acids: CASSVSGRTDTQYF.

This clonotype has only a few counts. The chain carries TRBV2 and TRBJ2-7, with D tentatively TRBD1 (6 bases). V lost 9 bases and J 4 bases, leaving 22 bases between the germline ends. Looked up from germline, CDR1 is SNHLY and CDR2 is FYNNEI. The CDR3 covers 15 residues. The CDR3: CASITGNPPLYEQYF. CDR3 bases: TGTGCCAGTATAACAGGGAATCCCCCCCTTTACGAGCAGTACTTC.

Points on this clonotype: A read error is likely, as this CDR3 ends without the conserved phenylalanine or tryptophan. This chain uses TRBV7-9 with TRBJ2-1; possibly TRBD1 for D (6 bases). CDR3 length: 15 amino acids. Trimming took 8 bases from V and 4 from J, leaving 18 bases between them. Per the germline V gene, CDR1 is SEHNR and CDR2 is FQNEAQ (reference sequence). The CDR3 DNA is TGTGCCAGCTCCCTCTCCGGGACATCATACAATGAGCAGTTCCTC. The encoded protein is CASSLSGTSYNEQFL.

CDR3 residues: CASSGVLNTGELFF. The CDR3, as DNA: TGTGCCAGCAGCGGAGTTCTAAACACCGGGGAGCTGTTTTTT. The rearrangement links TRBV13 to TRBJ2-2, with no clear D. The CDR3 consists of 14 residues. V was clipped by 5 bases and J by 2 bases, with 9 bases between them. CDR1 is PRHDT and CDR2 is FYEKMQ in the germline V gene (reference sequence). The variable domain in full, completed from reference TRBV13 and TRBJ2-2, reads AAGVIQSPRHLIKEKRETATLKCYPIPRHDTVYWYQQGPGQDPQFLISFYEKMQSDKGSIPDRFSAQQFSDYHSELNMSSLELGDSALYFCASSGVLNTGELFFGEGSRLTVL.

This clonotype was seen more than once but under ten times. This chain uses TRBV5-5 with TRBJ1-1, with TRBD1 identical over 8 bases. After removal of 4 bases from V and 3 bases from J, the junction contained 8 bases not matched to a gene. The CDR3 loop spans 15 amino acids. Per the germline V gene, CDR1 is SGHKS and CDR2 is YYEKEE (reference sequence). CDR3 protein: CASSHGTGRDTEAFF. CDR3 bases: TGTGCCAGCAGCCATGGGACAGGCCGAGACACTGAAGCTTTCTTT.

In this sample, this clonotype turned up a few times. V is TRBV10-3 and J is TRBJ2-3; D call uncertain. Germline CDR1 is ENHRY and CDR2 is SYGVKD. This CDR3 is 12 amino acids long. V was trimmed by 4 bases and J by 2 bases, leaving 4 bases between them. CDR3 DNA: TGTGCCATCAGTGGCGTCACAGATACGCAGTATTTT. This encodes CAISGVTDTQYF.

This clonotype was counted ten times or more. This rearrangement joins TRBV12-3 or TRBV12-4 to TRBJ2-5; D possibly corresponds to TRBD2 (5 bases). V lost 3 bases and J lost 4, with 9 bases in between. CDR3 length equals 13 residues. The CDR3 here is CASSLHEGETQYF. The CDR3 region has the DNA TGTGCCAGCAGTTTGCACGAGGGAGAGACCCAGTACTTC.

This clonotype has ten or more counts. The chain uses TRBV5-1 and TRBJ2-3; D may be TRBD2 (6 bases). V dropped 3 bases and J dropped 2 bases, with 13 bases sitting between them. The CDR3 loop spans 15 amino acids. Germline V gives CDR1 SGHRS, CDR2 YFSETQ. The CDR3 bases are TGCGCCAGCAGCTCGGGGGAAAGCAACACAGATACGCAGTATTTT. Encoded protein: CASSSGESNTDTQYF.

The rearrangement links TRBV19 to TRBJ1-1; no clear D gene. The CDR3 has 15 residues. Germline CDR1 and CDR2: LNHDA and SQIVND (reference sequence). V was clipped by 8 bases and J by 1 base, with 17 bases between them. For the CDR3, the DNA is TGTGCCAGTGCATCACCCGGACTGTCGAACACTGAAGCTTTCTTT. Protein: CASASPGLSNTEAFF. Filled out from reference TRBV19 and TRBJ1-1, the complete variable domain reads DGGITQSPKYLFRKEGQNVTLSCEQNLNHDAMYWYRQDPGQGLRLIYYSQIVNDFQKGDIAEGYSVSREKKESFPLTVTSAQKNPTAFYLCASASPGLSNTEAFFGQGTRLTVV.

There are many counts of this clonotype. V is TRBV15 and J is TRBJ2-5; D perhaps matches TRBD1 (5 bases). The V gene lost 1 base and the J gene lost 0 bases, with 12 bases spanning the gap. The germline CDR1 and CDR2 sequences are LNHNV and YYDKDF (reference sequence). The CDR3 has 16 residues. CDR3 nucleotide sequence: TGTGCCACCAGCAGAGCGGCAGGGATCCACCAAGAGACCCAGTACTTC. It encodes CATSRAAGIHQETQYF.